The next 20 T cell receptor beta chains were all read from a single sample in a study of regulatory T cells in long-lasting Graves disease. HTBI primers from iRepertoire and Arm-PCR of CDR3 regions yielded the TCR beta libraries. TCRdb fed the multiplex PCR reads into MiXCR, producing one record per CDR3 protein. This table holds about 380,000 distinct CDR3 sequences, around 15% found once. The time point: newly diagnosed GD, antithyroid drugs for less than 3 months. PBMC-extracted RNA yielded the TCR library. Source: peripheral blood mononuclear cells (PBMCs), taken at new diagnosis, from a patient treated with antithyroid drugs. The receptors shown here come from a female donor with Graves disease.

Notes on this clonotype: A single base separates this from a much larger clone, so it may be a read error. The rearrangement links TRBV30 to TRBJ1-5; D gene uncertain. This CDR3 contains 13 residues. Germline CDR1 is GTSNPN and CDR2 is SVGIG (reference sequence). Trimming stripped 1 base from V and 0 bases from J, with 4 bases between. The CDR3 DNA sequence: TGTGCCTGGAGTGAGAATAGCAATCAGCCCCAGCATTTT. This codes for CAWSENSNQPQHF. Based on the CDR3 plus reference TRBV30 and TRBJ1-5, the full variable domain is SQTIHQWPATLVQPVGSPLSLECTVEGTSNPNLYWYRQAAGRGLQLLFYSVGIGQISSEVPQNLSASRPQDRQFILSSKKLLLSDSGFYLCAWSENSNQPQHFGDGTRLSIL.

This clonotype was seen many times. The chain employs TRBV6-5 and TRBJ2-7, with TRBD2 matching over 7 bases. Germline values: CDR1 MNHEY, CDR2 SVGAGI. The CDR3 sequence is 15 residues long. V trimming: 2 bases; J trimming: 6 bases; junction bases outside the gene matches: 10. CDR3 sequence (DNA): TGTGCCAGCAGTTACGGGCAGACTAGCAGTCCCGAGCAGTACTTC. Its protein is CASSYGQTSSPEQYF.

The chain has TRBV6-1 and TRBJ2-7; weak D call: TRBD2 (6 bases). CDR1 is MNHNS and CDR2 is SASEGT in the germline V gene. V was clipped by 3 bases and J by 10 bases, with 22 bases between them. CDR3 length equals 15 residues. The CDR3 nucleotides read TGTGCCAGCAGTGAGTTACCGGGACCGGGGGAGGCCCAGTACTTC. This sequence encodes CASSELPGPGEAQYF.

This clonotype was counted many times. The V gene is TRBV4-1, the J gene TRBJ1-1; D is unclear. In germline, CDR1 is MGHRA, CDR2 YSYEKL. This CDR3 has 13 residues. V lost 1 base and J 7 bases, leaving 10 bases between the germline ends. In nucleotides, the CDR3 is TGCGCCAGCAGCCAAGCAGTATTTCTTGAAGCTTTCTTT. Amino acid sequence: CASSQAVFLEAFF.

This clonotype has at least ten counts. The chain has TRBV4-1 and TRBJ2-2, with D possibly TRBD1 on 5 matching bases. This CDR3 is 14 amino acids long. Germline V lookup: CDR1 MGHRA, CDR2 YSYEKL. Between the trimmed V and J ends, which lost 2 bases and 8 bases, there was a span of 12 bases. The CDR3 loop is CASSQPVKGGELFF. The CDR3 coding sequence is TGCGCCAGCAGCCAACCCGTTAAGGGGGGGGAGCTGTTTTTT.

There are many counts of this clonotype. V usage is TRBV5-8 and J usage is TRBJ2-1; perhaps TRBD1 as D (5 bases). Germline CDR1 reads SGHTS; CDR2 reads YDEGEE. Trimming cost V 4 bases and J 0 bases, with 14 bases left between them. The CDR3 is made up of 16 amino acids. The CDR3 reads CASSADRSSSYNEQFF. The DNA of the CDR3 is TGTGCCAGCAGCGCAGACAGAAGCAGCTCCTACAATGAGCAGTTCTTC.

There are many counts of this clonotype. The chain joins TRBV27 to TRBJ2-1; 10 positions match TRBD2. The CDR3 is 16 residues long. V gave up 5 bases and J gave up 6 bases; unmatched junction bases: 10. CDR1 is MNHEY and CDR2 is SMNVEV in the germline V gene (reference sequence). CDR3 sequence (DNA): TGTGCCAGCAGTCGCGAACTAGCGGGATCGGTCAATGAGCAGTTCTTC. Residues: CASSRELAGSVNEQFF.

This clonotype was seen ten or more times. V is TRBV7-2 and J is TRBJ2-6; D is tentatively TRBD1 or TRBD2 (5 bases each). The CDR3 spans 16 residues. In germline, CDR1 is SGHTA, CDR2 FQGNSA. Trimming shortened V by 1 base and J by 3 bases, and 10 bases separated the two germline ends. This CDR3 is CASSLGGAGGANVLTF. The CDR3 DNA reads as TGTGCCAGCAGCTTAGGTGGGGCGGGTGGGGCCAACGTCCTGACTTTC. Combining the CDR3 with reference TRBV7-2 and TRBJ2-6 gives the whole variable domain GAGVSQSPSNKVTEKGKDVELRCDPISGHTALYWYRQSLGQGLEFLIYFQGNSAPDKSGLPSDRFSAERTGGSVSTLTIQRTQQEDSAVYLCASSLGGAGGANVLTFGAGSRLTVL.

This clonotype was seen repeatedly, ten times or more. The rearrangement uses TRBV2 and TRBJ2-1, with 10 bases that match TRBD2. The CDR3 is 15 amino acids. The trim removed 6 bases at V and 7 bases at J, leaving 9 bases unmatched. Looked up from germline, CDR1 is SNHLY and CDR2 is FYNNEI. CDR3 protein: CASRLAGYAGNEQFF. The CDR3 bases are TGTGCCAGCAGACTAGCGGGGTATGCCGGGAATGAGCAGTTCTTC.

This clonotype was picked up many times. The CDR3 coding sequence is TGTGCCAGCAGTGGATGGTTGGTGGGGACAGATACGCAGTATTTT. This encodes CASSGWLVGTDTQYF. The J gene is TRBJ2-3, the V gene TRBV2, with D uncertain. From germline, CDR1 is SNHLY and CDR2 FYNNEI. The CDR3 totals 15 residues. V was trimmed by 4 bases and J by 3 bases, leaving 14 bases between them.

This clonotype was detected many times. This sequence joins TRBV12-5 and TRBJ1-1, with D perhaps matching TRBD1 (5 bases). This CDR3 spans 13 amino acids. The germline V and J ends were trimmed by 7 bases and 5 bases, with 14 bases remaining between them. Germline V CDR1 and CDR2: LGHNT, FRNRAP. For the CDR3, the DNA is TGTGCTAGTGCTTATGCGGGACTGACTGAAGCTTTCTTT. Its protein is CASAYAGLTEAFF.

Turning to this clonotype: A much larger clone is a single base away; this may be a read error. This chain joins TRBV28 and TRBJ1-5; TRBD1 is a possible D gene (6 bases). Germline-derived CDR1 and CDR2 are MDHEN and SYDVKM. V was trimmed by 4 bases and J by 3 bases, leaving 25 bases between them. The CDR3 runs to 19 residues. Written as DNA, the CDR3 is TGTGCCAGCAGTTACTCCCGGGGGGGGCTAACGAGTGACAATCAGCCCCAGCATTTT. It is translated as CASSYSRGGLTSDNQPQHF.

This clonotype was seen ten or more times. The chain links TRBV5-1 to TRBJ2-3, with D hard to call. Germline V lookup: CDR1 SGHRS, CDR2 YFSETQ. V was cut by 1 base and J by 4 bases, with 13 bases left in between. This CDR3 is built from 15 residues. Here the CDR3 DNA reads TGCGCCAGCAGCTTGAATCTAGGTAACCCAGATACGCAGTATTTT. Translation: CASSLNLGNPDTQYF.

The DNA of the CDR3 is TGTGCCAGCAGGCCCGGGGGGGCAGGCACCGGGGAGCTGTTTTTT. Encoded protein: CASRPGGAGTGELFF. V gene TRBV6-1 combines with J gene TRBJ2-2, with 8 positions matching TRBD2. CDR3 length equals 15 residues. Germline loops: CDR1 MNHNS, CDR2 SASEGT. After removal of 6 bases from V and 4 bases from J, the junction contained 7 bases not matched to a gene.

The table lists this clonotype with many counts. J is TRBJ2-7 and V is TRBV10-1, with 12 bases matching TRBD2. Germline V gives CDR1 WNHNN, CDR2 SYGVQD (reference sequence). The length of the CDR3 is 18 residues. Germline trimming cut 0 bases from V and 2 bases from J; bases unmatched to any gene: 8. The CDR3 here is CASSESRPTSGRAYEQYF. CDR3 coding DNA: TGCGCCAGCAGTGAGTCGCGTCCGACTAGCGGGAGAGCCTACGAGCAGTACTTC.

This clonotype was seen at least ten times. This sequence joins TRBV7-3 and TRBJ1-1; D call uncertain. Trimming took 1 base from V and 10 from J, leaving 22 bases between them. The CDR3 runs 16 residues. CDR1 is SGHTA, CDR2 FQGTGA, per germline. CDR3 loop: CASSLIGLTDRRGAFF. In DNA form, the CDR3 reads TGTGCCAGCAGCTTAATTGGCCTTACGGACCGTCGGGGAGCTTTCTTT.

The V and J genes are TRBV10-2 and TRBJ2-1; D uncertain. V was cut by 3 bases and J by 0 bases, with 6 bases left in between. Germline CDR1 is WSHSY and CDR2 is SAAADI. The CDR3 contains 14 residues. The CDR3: CASSEPVSYNEQFF. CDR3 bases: TGCGCCAGCAGTGAACCCGTCTCCTACAATGAGCAGTTCTTC.

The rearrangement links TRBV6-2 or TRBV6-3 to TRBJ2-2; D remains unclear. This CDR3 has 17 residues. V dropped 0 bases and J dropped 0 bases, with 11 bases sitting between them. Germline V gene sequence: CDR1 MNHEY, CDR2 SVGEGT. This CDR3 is CASSYSVYFANTGELFF. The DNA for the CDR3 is TGTGCCAGCAGTTACTCGGTCTATTTTGCGAACACCGGGGAGCTGTTTTTT.

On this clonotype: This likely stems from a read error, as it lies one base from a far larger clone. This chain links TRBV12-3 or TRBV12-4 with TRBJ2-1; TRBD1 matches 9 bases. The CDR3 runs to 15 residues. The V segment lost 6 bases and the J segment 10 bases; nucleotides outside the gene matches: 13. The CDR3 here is CASRSQTGGLHEQFF. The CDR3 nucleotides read TGTGCCAGCAGGTCTCAAACAGGGGGCTTACACGAGCAGTTCTTC.

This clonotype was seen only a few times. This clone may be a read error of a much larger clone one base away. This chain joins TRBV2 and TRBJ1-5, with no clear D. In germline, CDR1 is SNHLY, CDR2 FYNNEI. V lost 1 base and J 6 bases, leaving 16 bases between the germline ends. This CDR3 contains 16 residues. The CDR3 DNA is TGTGCCAGCAGTGAAGTAAGGTCCAATTTGGGTCAGCCCCAGCATTTT. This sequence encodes CASSEVRSNLGQPQHF.